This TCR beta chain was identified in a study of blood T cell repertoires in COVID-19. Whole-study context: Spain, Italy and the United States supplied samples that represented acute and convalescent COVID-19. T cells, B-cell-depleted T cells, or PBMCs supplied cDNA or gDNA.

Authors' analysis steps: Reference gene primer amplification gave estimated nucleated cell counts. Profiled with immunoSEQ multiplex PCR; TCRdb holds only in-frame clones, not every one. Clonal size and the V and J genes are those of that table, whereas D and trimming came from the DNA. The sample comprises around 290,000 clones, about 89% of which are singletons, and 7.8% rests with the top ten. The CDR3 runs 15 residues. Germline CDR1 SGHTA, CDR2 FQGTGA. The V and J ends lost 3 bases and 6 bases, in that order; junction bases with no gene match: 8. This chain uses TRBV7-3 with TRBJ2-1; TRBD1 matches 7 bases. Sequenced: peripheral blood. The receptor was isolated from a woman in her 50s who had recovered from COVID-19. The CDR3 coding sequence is TGTGCCAGCAGCTTGGGACAGATTGGCAGCAATGAGCAGTTCTTC. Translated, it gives CASSLGQIGSNEQFF.